What follows are 4 T cell receptor beta chains derived from one specimen sequenced in a study of graft-versus-host responses after intestinal transplantation. These TCRs are of unknown antigen specificity. Assay used: immunoSEQ multiplex PCR; TCRdb lists only in-frame clones, some missing. Of about 85,000 clones listed, around 93% were seen once; the top ten hold 7.6%. Sequencing used unstimulated CD8+ T cells sorted from spleen or lymph node cells, obtained before transplant. The source is a human donor who was the organ donor for an intestinal transplant.

V gene TRBV4-1 combines with J gene TRBJ2-2, with 10 nucleotides matching TRBD1. In germline, CDR1 is MGHRA, CDR2 YSYEKL. There are 16 residues in the CDR3. V trimming: 3 bases; J trimming: 5 bases; junction bases outside the gene matches: 6. DNA of the CDR3: TGCGCCAGCAGCCAGAATCCGGGACAGGGGACCGGGGAGCTGTTTTTT. Amino acid sequence: CASSQNPGQGTGELFF.

The V and J genes are TRBV7-3 and TRBJ2-1; D is ambiguous. CDR3 size: 13 residues. CDR1 SGHTA and CDR2 FQGTGA come from the germline V gene. V lost 2 bases to trimming and J lost 9 bases, with 11 bases between them. CDR3 region: CASSLQGPGEQFF. CDR3 DNA sequence: TGTGCCAGCAGCTTACAAGGACCCGGTGAGCAGTTCTTC. The variable domain in full, completed from reference TRBV7-3 and TRBJ2-1, reads GAGVSQTPSNKVTEKGKYVELRCDPISGHTALYWYRQSLGQGPEFLIYFQGTGAADDSGLPNDRFFAVRPEGSVSTLKIQRTERGDSAVYLCASSLQGPGEQFFGPGTRLTVL.

The chain couples TRBV7-2 to TRBJ1-3; D is uncertain. Germline V gene data show CDR1 as SGHTA and CDR2 as FQGNSA. The CDR3 is made up of 15 amino acids. Trimming removed 5 bases from V and 0 bases from J, with 11 bases in between. The CDR3 loop is CASSVDVYSGNTIYF. CDR3 nucleotide sequence: TGTGCCAGCAGCGTAGACGTGTACTCTGGAAACACCATATATTTT.

V gene TRBV6-5 combines with J gene TRBJ1-1; D is unclear. The CDR3 has 13 amino acids. Germline V CDR1 and CDR2: MNHEY, SVGAGI. V was trimmed by 2 bases and J by 2 bases, leaving 6 bases between them. The CDR3 DNA follows: TGTGCCAGCAGTTACGGAAGTAACACTGAAGCTTTCTTT. This sequence encodes CASSYGSNTEAFF.